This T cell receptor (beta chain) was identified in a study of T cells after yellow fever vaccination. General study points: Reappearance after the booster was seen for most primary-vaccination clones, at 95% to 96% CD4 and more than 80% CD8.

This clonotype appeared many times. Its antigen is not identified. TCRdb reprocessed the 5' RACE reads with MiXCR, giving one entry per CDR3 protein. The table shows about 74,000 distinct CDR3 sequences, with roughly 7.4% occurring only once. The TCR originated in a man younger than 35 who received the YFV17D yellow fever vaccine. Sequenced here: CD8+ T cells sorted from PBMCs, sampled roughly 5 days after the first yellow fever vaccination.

CDR3 protein: CASSPRDGTYEQYV. CDR3 nucleotide sequence: TGCGCCAGCAGCCCGAGGGACGGAACCTACGAGCAGTACGTC. The chain recombines TRBV4-1 with TRBJ2-7; possibly TRBD1 or TRBD2 for D (5 bases each). This CDR3 is built from 14 residues. With 4 bases removed from V and 2 bases from J, the gap between germline ends came to 12 bases. Germline V lookup: CDR1 MGHRA, CDR2 YSYEKL.